This TCR beta chain was profiled in a study of blood T cells in healthy people across ages. CDR3 size: 14 residues. V shed 7 bases and J 6 bases; nucleotides not matched to a gene: 7. The germline V gene has CDR1 SEHNR and CDR2 FQNEAQ (reference sequence). Donors ranged from about 6 to 90 years old and were healthy Caucasians in Russia. A minimum of 6 micrograms of total RNA was extracted per sample. The second PCR ran roughly 7 to 12 cycles with a sample-barcoded 5' primer and J-beta primers. A 12-random-nucleotide template-switch adaptor tagged each cDNA molecule. TCRdb recomputed calls from the 5' RACE reads with MiXCR, one row per CDR3 protein. The sample has about 750,000 distinct CDR3 sequences, less than 70% seen once.

The receptor's source is a man older than 75 in good health. The chain carries TRBV7-9 and TRBJ1-5; 9 bases are shared with TRBD1. Specimen: blood. In DNA form, the CDR3 reads TGTGCCAGCACCCTGACAGGGGGTAGTCAGCCCCAGCATTTT. It yields the protein CASTLTGGSQPQHF. The entire variable domain, with the rest obtained from reference TRBV7-9 and TRBJ1-5, is as follows: DTGVSQNPRHKITKRGQNVTFRCDPISEHNRLYWYRQTLGQGPEFLTYFQNEAQLEKSRLLSDRFSAERPKGSFSTLEIQRTEQGDSAMYLCASTLTGGSQPQHFGDGTRLSIL.